The entry that follows covers one T cell receptor (beta chain) sequence. This entry is derived from a study of blood T cell repertoires in COVID-19. Study-level background: COVID-19 samples collected from the United States, Italy and Spain covered acute and convalescent phases. Nucleic acid was either cDNA or gDNA, and it came from T cells, B-cell-depleted T cells, or PBMCs.

The trim removed 3 bases at V and 6 bases at J, leaving 13 bases unmatched. The CDR3 length is 17 residues. Germline V CDR1 and CDR2: SNHLY, FYNNEI. As processed by the authors: Estimated nucleated cell counts came from reference gene primer amplification. Using immunoSEQ multiplex PCR, the repertoire was profiled, and TCRdb retains in-frame clones only, with some absent. V and J calls and clone size are those listed in that table; D and trimming were worked out from the DNA. The sample carries fewer than 120,000 clones, 70% to 80% recorded once. The sequencing input was peripheral blood. This chain joins TRBV2 and TRBJ1-5; 8 bases match TRBD1. This clonotype originated in a woman aged 55 to 70 with acute or convalescent COVID-19. CDR3 nucleotides: TGTGCCAGCAGTGACGCGTCCGGACAGGGCTTGGGTCAGCCCCAGCATTTT. Translating gives CASSDASGQGLGQPQHF.